This section outlines one T cell receptor (beta chain) sequence together with its context. V lost 6 bases to trimming and J lost 5 bases; unmatched junction nucleotides: 3. The germline V gene encodes CDR1 ENHRY and CDR2 SYGVKD. The CDR3 runs to 13 residues. The sample originates from a study of T cell changes during pregnancy in multiple sclerosis. The protocol was immunoSEQ multiplex PCR, while the TCRdb copy is restricted to in-frame clones and leaves out a portion. Here the sample spans 26,000 or so clones, about nine tenths being singletons. Sequences were derived from CD4+ T cells from peripheral blood mononuclear cells, sampled in the first trimester of pregnancy. The TCR sequence derives from a female donor in good health, enrolled as a control in a pregnancy study. The rearrangement joins TRBV10-3 to TRBJ2-5; 10 positions match TRBD2. This chain's CDR3 is CAIRPGLAETQYF. CDR3 nucleotide sequence: TGTGCCATCAGGCCGGGACTAGCGGAGACCCAGTACTTC.